One sample yielded the 21 T cell receptor beta chains listed below, sequenced in a study of identical twins. TCRdb re-analysed the 5' RACE reads in MiXCR, keeping a single row per CDR3 protein. In the table there are approximately 500,000 distinct CDR3 sequences, 24% of which are singletons. The sample was also linked to a second study, of T cells expressing NK-cell markers.

Material for sequencing was CD4+ T cells sorted from blood. These receptors originate from a woman between 18 and 30 years old in good health.

The chain recombines TRBV5-1 with TRBJ2-1, with D possibly called TRBD1 or TRBD2 (5 bases each). Germline CDR1 SGHRS, CDR2 YFSETQ. The CDR3 loop spans 13 amino acids. V lost 2 bases to trimming and J lost 8 bases, with 11 bases between them. Written as DNA, the CDR3 is TGCGCCAGCAGCTTCGAGGGGATCGATGAGCAGTTCTTC. It codes for CASSFEGIDEQFF.

In this sample, this clonotype turned up a few times. CDR3: CASSPGRGKRGYTF. The CDR3 DNA follows: TGTGCCAGTAGTCCGGGACGCGGAAAACGGGGCTACACCTTC. This chain connects TRBV19 to TRBJ1-2; possible D gene TRBD1, 5 bases. This CDR3 contains 14 residues. CDR1 is LNHDA, CDR2 SQIVND, per germline (reference sequence). Trimming removed 5 bases at V and 8 bases at J, with 18 bases between.

V is TRBV7-8 and J is TRBJ2-7; D is unclear. This CDR3 is built from 12 residues. Trimming took off 6 bases at V and 6 bases at J, with 12 bases between the two ends. Germline V gives CDR1 SGHVS, CDR2 FQNEAQ. The CDR3 sequence is CASRTAPGEQYF. The CDR3 DNA reads as TGTGCCAGCAGAACAGCCCCCGGCGAGCAGTACTTC.

The chain joins TRBV12-3 or TRBV12-4 to TRBJ2-7; D might be TRBD2 (6 bases). This CDR3 is 12 amino acids long. CDR3 nucleotides: TGTACAAGCGCCGGGAGCTCCTACGAGCAGTACTTC. Protein: CTSAGSSYEQYF.

This clonotype was detected only a few times. The rearrangement uses TRBV5-6 and TRBJ2-5; a weak D match, TRBD2 (6 bases). CDR3 length equals 15 residues. Germline CDR1 is SGHDT and CDR2 is YYEEEE. V lost 1 base to trimming and J lost 4 bases, with 14 bases between them. The CDR3 sequence: CASSLRLAWRETQYF. The CDR3 bases are TGTGCCAGCAGCTTGAGGCTAGCGTGGAGAGAGACCCAGTACTTC.

This clonotype was detected a few times. V gene TRBV21-1 combines with J gene TRBJ2-4. TRBV21-1 is a documented pseudogene. The CDR3 loop spans 12 amino acids. CDR3 protein: CASSPIRAREYF. The CDR3 DNA is TGTGCCAGCAGCCCGATTAGAGCTCGCGAGTACTTC.

The chain combines TRBV20-1 with TRBJ2-7, with 8 bases that match TRBD2. CDR1 and CDR2 from the germline V gene are DFQATT and SNEGSKA (reference sequence). The CDR3 runs to 13 residues. J was trimmed by 2 bases and V by 3 bases; bases with no gene match: 3. The DNA for the CDR3 is TGCAGTGCTAGGGTAGCGGGGCCCTACGAGCAGTACTTC. This gives the protein CSARVAGPYEQYF.

This sequence joins TRBV18 and TRBJ2-1; 9 nucleotides agree with TRBD2. J gave up 6 bases and V 6 bases, and 21 bases lay outside the gene matches. The CDR3 loop spans 19 amino acids. Per the germline V gene, CDR1 is KGHSH and CDR2 is LQKENI. The CDR3 coding sequence is TGTGCCAGCTCGGCCCCTGGGACTAGCTTCCTAATCGAGTCCAATGAGCAGTTCTTC. It encodes CASSAPGTSFLIESNEQFF. Variable domain in full (rest from reference TRBV18 and TRBJ2-1): NAGVMQNPRHLVRRRGQEARLRCSPMKGHSHVYWYRQLPEEGLKFMVYLQKENIIDESGMPKERFSAEFPKEGPSILRIQQVVRGDSAAYFCASSAPGTSFLIESNEQFFGPGTRLTVL.

This clonotype was seen only a few times. This chain joins TRBV5-5 and TRBJ2-5; weak D call: TRBD1 (5 bases). The V and J ends lost 1 base and 4 bases respectively, with 8 bases between them. CDR1 is SGHKS, CDR2 YYEKEE, per germline (reference sequence). The CDR3 totals 13 residues. CDR3 nucleotide sequence: TGTGCCAGCAGCTTGTCCAGGGCAGAGACCCAGTACTTC. It yields the protein CASSLSRAETQYF.

The rearrangement joins TRBV11-1 to TRBJ2-2; weak D call: TRBD1 (6 bases). V lost 4 bases, J lost 5 bases, and 17 bases lay in between. CDR1 and CDR2 from the germline V gene are SGHAT and FQDESV (reference sequence). The CDR3 covers 16 residues. The CDR3 DNA is TGTGCCAGCAGCTCAGACAGGAATTTATATACCGGGGAGCTGTTTTTT. The encoded protein is CASSSDRNLYTGELFF.

J is TRBJ2-7 and V is TRBV6-5; 12 positions agree with TRBD2. The ends lost 4 bases at V and 7 bases at J; junction bases unmatched: 11. CDR3 length equals 16 residues. Germline V CDR1 and CDR2: MNHEY, SVGAGI. CDR3 in amino acids: CASSSLAGGPSNEQYF. The CDR3 DNA is TGTGCCAGCAGTTCTCTAGCGGGAGGGCCTTCCAATGAGCAGTACTTC.

This chain uses TRBV27 with TRBJ1-4, with 9 bases matching TRBD1. Trimming at V came to 5 bases and at J to 7 bases, leaving 11 bases not matched to a gene. There are 16 residues in the CDR3. Germline lookup yields CDR1 MNHEY and CDR2 SMNVEV (reference sequence). As DNA, the CDR3 is TGTGCCAGCAGTCTTATCCCCGGGACAGGGTTTGAAAAACTGTTTTTT. Residues: CASSLIPGTGFEKLFF.

The V call is TRBV12-3 or TRBV12-4, the J call TRBJ2-1; TRBD2 aligns across 13 bases. The CDR3 is 16 amino acids. V lost 6 bases and J lost 7; bases outside the gene matches: 9. The CDR3 DNA is TGTGCCAGCAGGTTCAAACTAGCGGGAGGGCCGAATGAGCAGTTCTTC. Residues: CASRFKLAGGPNEQFF.

The chain is built from TRBV6-2 or TRBV6-3 and TRBJ2-1; the D is unclear. V lost 4 bases to trimming and J lost 10 bases, with 8 bases between them. This CDR3 region has 11 residues. Per germline, CDR1 MNHEY and CDR2 SVGEGT. The DNA for the CDR3 is TGTGCCAGCAGTTGGGAAGGAGAGCAGTTCTTC. This gives the protein CASSWEGEQFF.

This clonotype was picked up a small number of times. The V call is TRBV4-2, the J call TRBJ2-7; TRBD2 aligns across 13 bases. V gave up 1 base and J gave up 1 base; unmatched junction bases: 1. The CDR3 is made up of 16 amino acids. The germline V gene encodes CDR1 LGHNA and CDR2 YNFKEQ. CDR3 in amino acids: CASSQGGLAGSYEQYF. DNA of the CDR3: TGTGCCAGCAGCCAAGGGGGACTAGCGGGGTCCTACGAGCAGTACTTC.

The rearrangement joins TRBV27 to TRBJ2-7; 9 positions match TRBD1. The germline CDR1 and CDR2 sequences are MNHEY and SMNVEV (reference sequence). J lost 5 bases, V lost 10 bases, and 12 bases had no gene match. CDR3 length: 14 residues. The CDR3 sequence is CATIPRQGDHEQYF. In DNA form, the CDR3 reads TGTGCCACCATTCCGAGACAGGGGGACCACGAGCAGTACTTC.

This chain connects TRBV20-1 to TRBJ2-7, with D maybe TRBD1 (5 bases). The V gene's germline CDR1 is DFQATT and CDR2 SNEGSKA (reference sequence). Trimming removed 1 base at V and 0 bases at J, with 10 bases between. The CDR3 is made up of 14 amino acids. CDR3 bases: TGCAGTGCTAGAGGTCTGGACAACTCCTACGAGCAGTACTTC. This sequence encodes CSARGLDNSYEQYF.

V and J are TRBV12-3 or TRBV12-4 and TRBJ1-1; D is unresolved. The CDR3 is made up of 14 amino acids. V gave up 3 bases and J gave up 5 bases, with 13 bases separating them. CDR3 nucleotide sequence: TGTGCCAGCAGTTTTCTCGGAGGGCGGACTGAAGCTTTCTTT. It is translated as CASSFLGGRTEAFF.

This chain uses TRBV5-1 with TRBJ2-1; D unresolved. Germline V gene data show CDR1 as SGHRS and CDR2 as YFSETQ. The CDR3 is 15 amino acids. The V end lost 4 bases, the J end lost 3 bases, and 14 bases lay between the germline ends. The chain's CDR3 is CASSPDRLNYNEQFF. For the CDR3, the DNA is TGCGCCAGCAGCCCGGACCGATTAAACTACAATGAGCAGTTCTTC.

The table lists this clonotype with a few counts. The CDR3 DNA reads TGTGCCAGCAGTTTAAGGCTCTCTGGAAACACCATATATTTT. It encodes CASSLRLSGNTIYF. The chain joins TRBV12-3 or TRBV12-4 to TRBJ1-3; D ambiguous. The CDR3 length is 14 residues. Between the trimmed V and J ends, which lost 2 bases and 0 bases, there was a span of 5 bases.

V usage is TRBV7-9 and J usage is TRBJ1-2, with D possibly TRBD1 on 5 matching bases. V was shortened by 3 bases and J by 8 bases, with 10 bases between the two germline ends. This CDR3 is 12 amino acids long. Germline V gives CDR1 SEHNR, CDR2 FQNEAQ (reference sequence). The CDR3 loop reads CASSLRGEGYTF. CDR3 bases: TGTGCCAGCAGCTTGAGGGGAGAAGGCTACACCTTC. Drawing the rest from reference TRBV7-9 and TRBJ1-2, the complete variable domain is DTGVSQNPRHKITKRGQNVTFRCDPISEHNRLYWYRQTLGQGPEFLTYFQNEAQLEKSRLLSDRFSAERPKGSFSTLEIQRTEQGDSAMYLCASSLRGEGYTFGSGTRLTVV.